The rows below give T cell receptor beta chains drawn from one sample of a study of blood T cell repertoires in COVID-19. Libraries were prepared by immunoSEQ multiplex PCR; TCRdb keeps only in-frame clonotypes and omits some of them. The table includes about 23,000 clones, 85% to 90% detected once. Sequencing input: peripheral blood. The receptor set was obtained from a woman older than 75 with acute or convalescent COVID-19. Both conserved end residues are part of each CDR3.

J,V,CDR3
TRBJ2-3,TRBV7-2,CASSSYTDTQYF
TRBJ1-1,TRBV6-1,CASSENSFNTEAFF
TRBJ2-1,TRBV7-2,CASRTSGAYNEQFF
TRBJ1-5,TRBV21-1,CASSKGLGTYSNQPQHF
TRBJ2-5,TRBV6-2/TRBV6-3,CASSYSYLVRATSQETQYF
TRBJ2-7,TRBV18,CASSPLPGSPGNYEQYF
TRBJ2-3,TRBV2,CASRTAGAGGLDTQYF
TRBJ1-2,TRBV30,CAWSKAGGTHWPGYTF
TRBJ2-7,TRBV5-1,CASSLATGNPYEQYF
TRBJ2-2,TRBV4-1,CASSQLSGDYTGELFF
TRBJ2-3,TRBV7-2,CASSSLAGKLADTQYF
TRBJ2-7,TRBV30,CAWSASSYEQYF
TRBJ1-4,TRBV4-3,CASSQPGTGQLNEKLFF
TRBJ2-2,TRBV18,CASSSDAGGGTGELFF
TRBJ1-1,TRBV6-5,CASSTGAEEAFF
TRBJ2-7,TRBV3-1/TRBV3-2,CASSQVSVTSSSYEQYF
TRBJ2-6,TRBV19,CASSLGANVLTF
TRBJ2-7,TRBV11-2,CASSPTRRQRGRDYEQYF
TRBJ2-7,TRBV25-1,CASSDSGLAGKEQYF
TRBJ2-2,TRBV6-1,CASSDPGLADTGELFF
TRBJ1-1,TRBV2,CARGGRAQVTEAFF
TRBJ2-2,TRBV19,CASSRGIPGLVATRELFF
TRBJ1-3,TRBV6-2/TRBV6-3,CASSSVYSGNTIYF
TRBJ1-1,TRBV19,CASSIGQGVGTEAFF
TRBJ2-2,TRBV29-1,CSVEDQRPTGELFF
TRBJ1-5,TRBV19,CASSETGGNGNQPQHF
TRBJ2-7,TRBV27,CASSFASGLVYEQYF
TRBJ1-4,TRBV14,CASSQPQGTNEKLFF